This T cell receptor (beta chain) came from a study of Graves' ophthalmopathy and Graves' hyperthyroidism. This clonotype was picked up many times. From RNA, the CDR3 regions of TCR beta chains were amplified and sequenced. HTBI primers were used in a first-round RT-PCR, which preceded a second-round multiplex PCR. TCRdb recomputed calls from the multiplex PCR reads with MiXCR, one row per CDR3 protein. The table lists 740,000 or so distinct CDR3 sequences, around 40% of them singletons. Germline values: CDR1 SEHNR, CDR2 FQNEAQ (reference sequence). With 1 base removed from V and 9 bases from J, the gap between germline ends came to 9 bases. This CDR3 region has 13 residues.

The source material was peripheral blood. This clonotype originated in an adult man with Graves' ophthalmopathy. This chain joins TRBV7-9 and TRBJ2-2; D not resolved. CDR3 residues: CASSLGIGRELFF. CDR3 sequence (DNA): TGTGCCAGCAGCTTAGGGATCGGAAGGGAGCTGTTTTTT.